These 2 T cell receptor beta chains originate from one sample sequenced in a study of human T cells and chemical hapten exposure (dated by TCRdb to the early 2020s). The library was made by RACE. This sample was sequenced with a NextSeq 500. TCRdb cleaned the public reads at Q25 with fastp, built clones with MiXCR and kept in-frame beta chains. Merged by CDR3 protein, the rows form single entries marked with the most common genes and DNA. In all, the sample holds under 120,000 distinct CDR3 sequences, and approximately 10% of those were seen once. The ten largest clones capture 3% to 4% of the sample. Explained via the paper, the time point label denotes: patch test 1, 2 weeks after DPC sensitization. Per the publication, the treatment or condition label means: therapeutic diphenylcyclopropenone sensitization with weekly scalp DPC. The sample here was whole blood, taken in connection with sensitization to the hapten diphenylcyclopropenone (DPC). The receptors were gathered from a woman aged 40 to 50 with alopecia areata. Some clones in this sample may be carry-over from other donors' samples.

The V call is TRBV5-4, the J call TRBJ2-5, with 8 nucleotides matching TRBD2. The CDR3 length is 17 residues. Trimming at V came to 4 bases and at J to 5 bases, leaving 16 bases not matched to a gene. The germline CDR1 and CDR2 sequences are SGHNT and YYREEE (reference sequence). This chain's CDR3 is CASSPDLERAGAETQYF. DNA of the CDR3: TGTGCCAGCAGCCCGGACCTGGAGCGAGCGGGGGCGGAGACCCAGTACTTC.

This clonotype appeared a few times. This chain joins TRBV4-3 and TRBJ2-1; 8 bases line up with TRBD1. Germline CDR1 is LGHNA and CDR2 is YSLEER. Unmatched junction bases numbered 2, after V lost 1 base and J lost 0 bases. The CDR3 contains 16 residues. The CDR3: CASSQGTGPSYNEQFF. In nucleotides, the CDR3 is TGCGCCAGCAGCCAAGGGACAGGGCCCTCCTACAATGAGCAGTTCTTC.